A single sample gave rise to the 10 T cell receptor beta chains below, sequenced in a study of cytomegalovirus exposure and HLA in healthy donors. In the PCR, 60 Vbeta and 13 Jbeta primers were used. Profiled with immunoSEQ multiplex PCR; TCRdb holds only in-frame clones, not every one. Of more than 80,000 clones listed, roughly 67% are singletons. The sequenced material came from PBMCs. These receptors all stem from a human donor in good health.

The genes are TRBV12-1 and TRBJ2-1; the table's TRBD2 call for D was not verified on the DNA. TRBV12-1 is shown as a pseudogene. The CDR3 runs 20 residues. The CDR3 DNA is TGTGCCAGCAGCTTTGCGCTGGCTAGCGGGCTCCTAAAACCATACAATGAGCAGTTCTTC. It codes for CASSFALASGLLKPYNEQFF.

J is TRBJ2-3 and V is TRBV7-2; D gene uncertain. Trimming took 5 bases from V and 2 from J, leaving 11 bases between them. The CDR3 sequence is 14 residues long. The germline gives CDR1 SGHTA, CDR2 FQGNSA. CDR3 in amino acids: CASSTGTLTDTQYF. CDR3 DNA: TGTGCCAGCAGCACCGGTACCCTCACAGATACGCAGTATTTT.

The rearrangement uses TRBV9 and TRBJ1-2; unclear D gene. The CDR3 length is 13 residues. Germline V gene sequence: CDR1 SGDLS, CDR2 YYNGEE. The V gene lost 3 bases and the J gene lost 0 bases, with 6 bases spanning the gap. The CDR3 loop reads CASSGRANYGYTF. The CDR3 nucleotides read TGTGCCAGCAGCGGGAGGGCTAACTATGGCTACACCTTC.

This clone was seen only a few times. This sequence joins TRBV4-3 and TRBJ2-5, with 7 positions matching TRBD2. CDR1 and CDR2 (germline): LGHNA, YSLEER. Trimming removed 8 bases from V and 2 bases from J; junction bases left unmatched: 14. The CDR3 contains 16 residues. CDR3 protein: CASSPRWGGEQETQYF. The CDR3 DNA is TGCGCCAGCTCGCCCCGCTGGGGGGGGGAACAAGAGACCCAGTACTTC.

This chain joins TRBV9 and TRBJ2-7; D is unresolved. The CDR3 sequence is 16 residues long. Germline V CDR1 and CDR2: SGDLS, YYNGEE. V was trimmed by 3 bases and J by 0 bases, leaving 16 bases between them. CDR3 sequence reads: CASSGPAAVSSYEQYF. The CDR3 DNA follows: TGTGCCAGCAGCGGACCTGCGGCAGTTAGCTCCTACGAGCAGTACTTC.

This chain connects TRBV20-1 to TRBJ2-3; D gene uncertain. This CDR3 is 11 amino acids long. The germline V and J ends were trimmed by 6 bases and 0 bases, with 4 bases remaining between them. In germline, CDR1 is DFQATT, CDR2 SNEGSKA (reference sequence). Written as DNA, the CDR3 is TGCAGTGCCGAGAGCACAGATACGCAGTATTTT. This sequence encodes CSAESTDTQYF.

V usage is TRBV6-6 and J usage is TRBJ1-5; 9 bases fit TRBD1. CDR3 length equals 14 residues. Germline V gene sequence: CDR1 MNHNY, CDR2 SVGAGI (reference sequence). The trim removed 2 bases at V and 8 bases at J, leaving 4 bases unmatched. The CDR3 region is CASSYVQGAKPQHF. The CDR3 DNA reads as TGTGCCAGCAGTTACGTACAGGGGGCGAAGCCCCAGCATTTT.

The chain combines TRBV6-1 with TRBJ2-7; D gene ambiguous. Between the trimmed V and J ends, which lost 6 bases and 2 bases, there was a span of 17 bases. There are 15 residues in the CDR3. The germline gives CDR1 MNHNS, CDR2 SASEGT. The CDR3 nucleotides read TGTGCCAGCAGCGCCCGTGGCCAGAAAACCTACGAGCAGTACTTC. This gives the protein CASSARGQKTYEQYF.

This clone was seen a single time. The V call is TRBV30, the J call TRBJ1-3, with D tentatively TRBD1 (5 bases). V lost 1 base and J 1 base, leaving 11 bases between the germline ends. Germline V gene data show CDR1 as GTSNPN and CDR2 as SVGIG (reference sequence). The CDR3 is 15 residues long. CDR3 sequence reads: CAWSGRQTSGNTIYF. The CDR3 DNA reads TGTGCCTGGAGTGGCCGACAGACTTCTGGAAACACCATATATTTT.

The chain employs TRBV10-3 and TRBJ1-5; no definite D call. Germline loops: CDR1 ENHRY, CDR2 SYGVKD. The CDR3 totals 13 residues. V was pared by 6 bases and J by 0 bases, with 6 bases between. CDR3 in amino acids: CAIRQYSNQPQHF. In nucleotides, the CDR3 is TGTGCCATCAGGCAGTATAGCAATCAGCCCCAGCATTTT.